This T cell receptor beta chain was found in a study of blood T cells in healthy people across ages. Germline V lookup: CDR1 MNHEY, CDR2 SVGAGI. CDR3 length equals 15 residues. V lost 2 bases and J lost 12; bases outside the gene matches: 13. Then a second PCR, running roughly 7 to 11 cycles, was carried out with a sample-barcoded 5' primer and a J-beta primer mix. TCRdb reanalysed the 5' RACE reads using MiXCR and keeps one entry per CDR3 protein. The sample lists some 890,000 distinct CDR3 sequences, about 27% occurring once. Comments on this clonotype: A clone one base away is much larger, so this may be a read error.

The sample also formed part of further work on T cells of mothers and their children.

The sequenced sample consisted of blood. The chain uses TRBV6-5 and TRBJ2-1, with 7 bases fitting TRBD1. This receptor was taken from a middle-aged woman in good health. CDR3 loop: CASSYRAGGRFGQFF. The CDR3 DNA reads TGTGCCAGCAGTTACAGGGCAGGGGGACGCTTTGGGCAGTTCTTC.